Below, one T cell receptor beta chain is given with its context. In the original processing: Nucleated cell counts were estimated from reference gene primer amplification. Profiling relied on immunoSEQ multiplex PCR, and the TCRdb table lists in-frame clones only, not all of them. V and J calls and clone size are those listed in that table; D and trimming were worked out from the DNA. This sample has over 130,000 clones; approximately 86% occur once, and the top ten carry under 6.5%. This sample is part of a study of blood T cell repertoires in COVID-19. On the study more broadly: In each case, the material was cDNA or gDNA derived from T cells, B-cell-depleted T cells, or PBMCs.

Germline values: CDR1 SGHRS, CDR2 YFSETQ. The CDR3 extends over 16 amino acids. With V trimmed by 0 bases and J by 0 bases, 0 bases remained unmatched. Sequencing used peripheral blood. The chain carries TRBV5-1 and TRBJ2-3; 11 nucleotides match TRBD2. This receptor was identified in a human donor in a cohort sampled during active COVID-19. In DNA form, the CDR3 reads TGCGCCAGCAGCTTGGGGACTAGCGGGAGCACAGATACGCAGTATTTT. Encoded protein: CASSLGTSGSTDTQYF.